A selection of T cell receptor beta chains follows, all from one sample in a study of cytomegalovirus exposure and HLA in healthy donors. Profiled with immunoSEQ multiplex PCR; TCRdb holds only in-frame clones, not every one. The sample has some 96,000 clones, around 64% seen once. The specimen sequenced was PBMCs. These receptors all stem from a man aged 55 to 69 in good health and CMV-seronegative. Both conserved end residues are part of each CDR3. D genes are given only for firm matches. A row's size may be missing; if present it is once, few, many or a size class.

d_call clone_size v_call cdr3_aa
. few TRBV5-1 CASSLAVNTEAFF
TRBD2 . TRBV7-2 CASSFGSGATETQYF
. . TRBV29-1 CSVTGSVDYEQYF
. once TRBV5-1 CASSLIWGGMDYGYTF
. few TRBV6-1 CASSEWRPQETQYF
. . TRBV6-5 CASSYASGFYYEQYF
TRBD2 . TRBV7-6 CASSLRTSGRGYTSTDTQYF
. . TRBV11-3 CASSLLLGPEEQYF
TRBD1 . TRBV18 CASSLRDRGLGDTEAFF
. . TRBV10-1 CASSESPPTGTIYNEQFF
TRBD1 . TRBV28 CASSLFGDRGFEAYEQYF
. . TRBV6-1 CASSEAEQGYGYTF
TRBD1 . TRBV5-1 CASSGTGLVSYEQYF
TRBD2 . TRBV5-6 CASSFPGLLSYEQYF
. . TRBV7-9 CSSSLSSSNQPQHF
. . TRBV5-1 CASKGDTSYEQYF
TRBD1 once TRBV6-1 CASSAGQAAYEQYF
TRBD1 . TRBV5-1 CASSLNPGTGGHGYTF
. few TRBV5-6 CASSLRDIRTDTEAFF
. few TRBV11-3 CASSLGVGTTNSPLHF
. . TRBV7-2 CASSVRNSPLHF
. once TRBV5-1 CASSLGSATEAFF
. once TRBV9 CASSVAQETYEQYF
. . TRBV7-3 CASSLEPTGAEGQYF
TRBD1 . TRBV9 CASSATGTGSGNTIYF
. . TRBV7-2 CASSPLRTAEYGYTF
TRBD1 . TRBV5-4 CASTPTGTGSYEQYF
TRBD1 . TRBV28 CASSTGTGLGYTF
TRBD2 . TRBV5-1 CASSLAAGGYNEQFF
. few TRBV7-9 CASSLDRGQYF
. . TRBV5-4 CASSSPRNEQFF
TRBD1 once TRBV11-3 CASTHRGDTDTQYF
TRBD1 . TRBV19 CASSPGTGFDSNQPQHF
TRBD1 . TRBV4-1 CATSWDRGYNEQFF
. . TRBV19 CASSIQQTGLYGYTF
TRBD2 . TRBV5-6 CASSGGGTDTQYF
TRBD2 . TRBV9 CASSELAGYNEQFF
TRBD1 . TRBV28 CASRGQGESYEQYF
TRBD1 . TRBV6-5 CASSSTGTGYYGYTF
. once TRBV2 CASRTTGANTGELFF
TRBD1 . TRBV28 CASSLQGAYEQYF
TRBD2 . TRBV29-1 CSSRLAGEGEQFF
TRBD1 . TRBV9 CASSVIGGQGDPGELFF
. . TRBV2 CASSTEEQFF
. few TRBV6-6 CASRPQGTEAFF
. . TRBV29-1 CSVQRQVPPYEQYF
. once TRBV4-1 CASSQGQGYNEQFF
. . TRBV11-3 CASSLKLGVGTGELFF
. medium-sized TRBV13 CASSGTGSGETQYF
. . TRBV6-5 CASSSPGVSYEQYF
TRBD2 . TRBV9 CASSKGTSDTDTQYF
. . TRBV6-5 CASSDSGALYGYTF
. few TRBV25-1 CASSDPGQANTEAFF
TRBD2 . TRBV6-1 CASRVAWAGDYIQYF
TRBD2 . TRBV6-4 CASSLSGGNTGELFF
TRBD1 . TRBV7-2 CASSLESGRGRRYGYTF
. few TRBV6-5 CASSYSAGVQPQHF